This T cell receptor beta chain was identified in a study of tumor and adjacent non-tumor tissue in lung cancer. With regard to this clonotype: Its antigen is unknown.

RNA was extracted from bulk tissue without any cell sorting. More than 3 cm separated this lung sample from the edge of the tumor. A modified ARM-PCR protocol with three rounds of nested PCR amplified TCRbeta. TCRdb re-derived calls from the multiplex PCR reads in MiXCR, one entry per CDR3 protein. The sample consists of approximately 44,000 distinct CDR3 sequences, over 55% of them appearing once. The CDR3 spans 15 residues. The germline V gene has CDR1 SGHAT and CDR2 FQDESV (reference sequence). Between the trimmed V and J ends, which lost 2 bases and 3 bases, there was a span of 13 bases. Points from the study as a whole: Top 100 clones took a larger repertoire share in normal lung.

What was sequenced was distant non-tumor lung tissue. The receptor's source is a man aged 50 to 60 with non-small cell lung cancer. The gene calls are TRBV11-1 and TRBJ1-1; a possible D gene is TRBD1 (6 bases). Here the CDR3 reads CASSLRIAGDTEAFF. The CDR3 DNA is TGTGCCAGCAGCTTACGCATTGCAGGGGACACTGAAGCTTTCTTT. Full variable domain (missing parts from reference TRBV11-1 and TRBJ1-1): EAEVAQSPRYKITEKSQAVAFWCDPISGHATLYWYRQILGQGPELLVQFQDESVVDDSQLPKDRFSAERLKGVDSTLKIQPAELGDSAMYLCASSLRIAGDTEAFFGQGTRLTVV.